A selection of T cell receptor beta chains follows, all from one sample in a study of spatial heterogeneity in lung cancer. TCRdb reanalysed the 5' RACE reads using MiXCR and keeps one entry per CDR3 protein. This sample yields just under 40,000 distinct CDR3 sequences, of which 5.8% are seen a single time; under 14% belongs to the top ten. The material was PBMCs, obtained at surgery. The receptors stem from a male donor with early-stage non-small cell lung cancer. CDR3s leave out the opening cysteine and the closing phenylalanine or tryptophan. The listing skips clone size in some rows; elsewhere it reads once, few, many or a size class.

TRBJ2-7,many,TRBV30,AWSPLSGRGYEQY
TRBJ1-2,many,TRBV29-1,SVDRASNYGYT
TRBJ2-1,many,TRBV10-3,AISETLDREGPEQF
TRBJ1-1,once,TRBV7-2,ASSQAGAMNTEAF
TRBJ2-2,many,TRBV7-9,ASSSGGATNTGELF
TRBJ2-3,.,TRBV5-1,ASSFTGSTDTQY
TRBJ1-1,many,TRBV3-1,ASSPRPGAMNTEAF
TRBJ1-5,many,TRBV7-9,ASSFSTDHQPQH
TRBJ2-2,.,TRBV20-1,SALPGYPAGELY
TRBJ2-2,many,TRBV20-1,RARANTGELF
TRBJ2-7,many,TRBV19,ASGQGQSYEQY
TRBJ1-6,.,TRBV20-1,SARDLTGSSPLH
TRBJ2-1,.,TRBV30,AWSRTWDNEQF
TRBJ1-1,many,TRBV18,ASSPWARNTEAF
TRBJ2-5,many,TRBV10-2,ASSPSYTNQETQY
TRBJ2-1,few,TRBV10-3,AIMLGGGEQF
TRBJ1-2,.,TRBV30,AWSVRQGFKGYT
TRBJ2-7,.,TRBV9,ASSVGQSSYEQY
TRBJ2-5,few,TRBV7-2,ASSLGTSKETQY
TRBJ2-5,many,TRBV7-3,ASSFSGGLQETQY
TRBJ2-7,many,TRBV11-2,ASSQDRIGSYEQY
TRBJ2-6,many,TRBV12-3/TRBV12-4,ASSLGTHSGANVLT
TRBJ2-7,many,TRBV6-6,ASSPFARSYEQY
TRBJ2-7,medium-sized,TRBV29-1,SVDGGGSEQY
TRBJ1-1,many,TRBV6-2/TRBV6-3,ASNIGGVSTEAF
TRBJ1-2,many,TRBV10-3,AISDGQGPSYGYT
TRBJ1-2,.,TRBV29-1,SVAVGGGTTGYT
TRBJ1-1,many,TRBV2,ASSEADSFTEAF
TRBJ2-7,many,TRBV6-2/TRBV6-3,ASSYGDRVAYEQY
TRBJ2-5,few,TRBV5-1,ASSLGAGQETQY
TRBJ2-5,.,TRBV11-2,ASSYTSGGQQETQY
TRBJ1-1,many,TRBV11-3,ASSLDPMNTEAF
TRBJ2-5,many,TRBV5-1,ASSSQGKETQY
TRBJ2-1,few,TRBV5-4,ASSLYGLAGGLRVNEQF
TRBJ1-5,many,TRBV19,ASNPGLHNQPQH